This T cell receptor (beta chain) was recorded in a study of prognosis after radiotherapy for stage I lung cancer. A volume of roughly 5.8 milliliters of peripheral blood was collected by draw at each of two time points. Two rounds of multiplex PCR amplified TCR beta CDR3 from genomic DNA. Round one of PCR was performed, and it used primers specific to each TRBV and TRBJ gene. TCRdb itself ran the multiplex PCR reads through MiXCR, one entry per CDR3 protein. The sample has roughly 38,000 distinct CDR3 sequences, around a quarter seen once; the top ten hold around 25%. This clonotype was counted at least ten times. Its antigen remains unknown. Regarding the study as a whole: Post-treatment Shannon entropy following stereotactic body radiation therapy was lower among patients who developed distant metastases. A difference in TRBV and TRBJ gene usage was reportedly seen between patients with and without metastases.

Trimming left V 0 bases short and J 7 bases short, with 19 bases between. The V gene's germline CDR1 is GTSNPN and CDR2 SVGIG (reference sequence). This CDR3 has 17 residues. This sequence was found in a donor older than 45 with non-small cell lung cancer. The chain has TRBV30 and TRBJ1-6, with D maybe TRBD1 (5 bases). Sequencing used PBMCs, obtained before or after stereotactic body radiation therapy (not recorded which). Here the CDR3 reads CAWSVPGRATLNSPLHF. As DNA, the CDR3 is TGTGCCTGGAGTGTACCCGGCAGGGCGACTTTAAATTCACCCCTCCACTTT.